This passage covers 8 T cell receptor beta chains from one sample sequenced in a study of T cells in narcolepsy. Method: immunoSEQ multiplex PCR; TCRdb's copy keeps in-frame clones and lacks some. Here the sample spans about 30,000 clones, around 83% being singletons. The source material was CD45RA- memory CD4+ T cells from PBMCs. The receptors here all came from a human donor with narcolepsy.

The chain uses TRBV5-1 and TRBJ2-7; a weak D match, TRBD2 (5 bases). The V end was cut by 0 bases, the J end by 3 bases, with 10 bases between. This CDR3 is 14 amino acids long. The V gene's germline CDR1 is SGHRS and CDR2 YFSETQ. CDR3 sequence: CASSLAARDYEQYF. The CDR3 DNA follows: TGCGCCAGCAGCTTGGCCGCCCGGGACTACGAGCAGTACTTC.

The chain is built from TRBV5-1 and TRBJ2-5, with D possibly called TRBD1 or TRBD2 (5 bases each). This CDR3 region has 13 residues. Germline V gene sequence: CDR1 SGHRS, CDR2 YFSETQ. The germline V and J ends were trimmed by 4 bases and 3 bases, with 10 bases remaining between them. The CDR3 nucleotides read TGCGCCAGCAGCGGGGGACGGAAAGAGACCCAGTACTTC. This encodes CASSGGRKETQYF.

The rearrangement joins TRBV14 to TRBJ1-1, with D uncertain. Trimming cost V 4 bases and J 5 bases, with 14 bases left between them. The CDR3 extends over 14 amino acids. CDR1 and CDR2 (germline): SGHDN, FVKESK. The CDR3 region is CASSPFREGTEAFF. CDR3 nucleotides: TGTGCCAGCAGCCCCTTTAGGGAAGGTACTGAAGCTTTCTTT.

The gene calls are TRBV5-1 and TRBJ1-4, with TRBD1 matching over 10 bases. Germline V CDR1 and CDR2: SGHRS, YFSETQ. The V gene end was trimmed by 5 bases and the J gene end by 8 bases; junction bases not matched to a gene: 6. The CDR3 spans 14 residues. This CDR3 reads CASSRQGAGEKLFF. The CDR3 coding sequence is TGCGCCAGCAGTCGACAGGGGGCAGGGGAAAAACTGTTTTTT.

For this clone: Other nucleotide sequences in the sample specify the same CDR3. Written as DNA, the CDR3 is TGTGCTAGTGGTTTGGTACCCCTTGAGAGTAACTATGGCTACACCTTC. This codes for CASGLVPLESNYGYTF. This chain connects TRBV12-5 to TRBJ1-2; D is unresolved. V lost 0 bases, J lost 1 base, and 12 bases lay in between. Per germline, CDR1 LGHNT and CDR2 FRNRAP. The CDR3 has 16 residues.

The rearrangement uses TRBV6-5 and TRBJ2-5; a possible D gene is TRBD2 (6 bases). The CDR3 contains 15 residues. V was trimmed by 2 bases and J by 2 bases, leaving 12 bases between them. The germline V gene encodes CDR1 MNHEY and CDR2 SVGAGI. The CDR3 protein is CASSYTRGWQETQYF. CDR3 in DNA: TGTGCCAGCAGTTACACCCGGGGGTGGCAAGAGACCCAGTACTTC.

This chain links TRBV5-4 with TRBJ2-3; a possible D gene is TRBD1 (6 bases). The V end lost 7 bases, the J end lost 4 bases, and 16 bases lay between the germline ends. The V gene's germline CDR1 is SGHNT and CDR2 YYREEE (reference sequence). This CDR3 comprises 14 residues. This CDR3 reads CASQNREGADTQYF. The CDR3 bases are TGTGCCAGCCAAAACAGGGAAGGGGCAGATACGCAGTATTTT.

The CDR3 here is CASATPTGPYTF. Written as DNA, the CDR3 is TGTGCCAGCGCTACCCCGACAGGGCCCTACACCTTC. V and J are TRBV6-5 and TRBJ1-2; 7 bases are shared with TRBD1. Germline trimming cut 8 bases from V and 10 bases from J; bases unmatched to any gene: 10. CDR1 is MNHEY and CDR2 is SVGAGI in the germline V gene. The length of the CDR3 is 12 residues.